Below, 8 T cell receptor beta chains from the same sample are listed, as sequenced in a study of response to subunit inactivated influenza vaccine. In TCRdb, the RT-PCR reads were re-called with MiXCR into one record per CDR3 protein. The repertoire holds almost 600,000 distinct CDR3 sequences, around 15% seen once, with around 10% in the top ten. Sequenced material: PBMCs from blood, taken 11 to 12 days after vaccination. The receptors come from a middle-aged man who received an inactivated influenza vaccine.

This clonotype was counted only a few times. V usage is TRBV6-6 and J usage is TRBJ2-1; D uncertain. Germline CDR1 MNHNY, CDR2 SVGAGI (reference sequence). CDR3 length: 10 residues. The ends were cut back, 8 bases at V and 11 bases at J, with 10 bases in the middle. The CDR3 coding sequence is TGTGCCAGCGCCCAGGATAAGCAGTTCTTC. This sequence encodes CASAQDKQFF.

The genes are TRBV12-3 or TRBV12-4 and TRBJ2-1; 7 positions match TRBD1. Trimming cost V 6 bases and J 8 bases; bases outside gene matches: 13. The CDR3 length is 15 residues. CDR3 DNA sequence: TGTGCCAGCAGCTTTCAGGGGGTGTCGGCCGATGAGCAGTTCTTC. This sequence encodes CASSFQGVSADEQFF.

This clonotype has just a few counts. The chain joins TRBV12-3 or TRBV12-4 to TRBJ1-2; TRBD1 aligns across 8 bases. With 6 bases clipped from V and 4 bases from J, the junction kept 4 bases outside the gene matches. This CDR3 region has 13 residues. CDR3 residues: CASRPTGAYGYTF. CDR3 DNA: TGTGCCAGCAGGCCGACAGGGGCCTATGGCTACACCTTC.

This clonotype was counted between two and nine times. V is TRBV12-3 or TRBV12-4 and J is TRBJ2-3; D assignment may be TRBD1 or TRBD2 (5 bases each). This CDR3 spans 14 amino acids. The V end lost 7 bases, the J end lost 6 bases, and 17 bases lay between the germline ends. The CDR3, as DNA: TGTGCCAGCACCATTCTGGGGCCGGGGGATACGCAGTATTTT. It specifies CASTILGPGDTQYF.

This clonotype showed up just a few times. The rearrangement links TRBV20-1 to TRBJ2-3; TRBD1 aligns across 9 bases. V dropped 2 bases and J dropped 4; count of bases not matched to a gene: 7. The germline V gene encodes CDR1 DFQATT and CDR2 SNEGSKA (reference sequence). The CDR3 has 15 amino acids. The CDR3 DNA is TGCAGTGCTAGAACATCCGGGACAGGGTCAGATACGCAGTATTTT. This encodes CSARTSGTGSDTQYF.

This clonotype showed up just a few times. The chain carries TRBV28 and TRBJ2-7, with 11 bases fitting TRBD1. V shed 10 bases and J 5 bases; nucleotides not matched to a gene: 4. Per the germline V gene, CDR1 is MDHEN and CDR2 is SYDVKM. The CDR3 consists of 12 residues. The CDR3 region is CATRDRGNEQYF. The CDR3 DNA reads as TGTGCCACGAGGGACAGGGGGAACGAGCAGTACTTC.

The DNA of the CDR3 is TGTGCCAGCAGCCCGAGGGGCGGGTGGGATGGCTACACCTTC. Residues: CASSPRGGWDGYTF. The gene calls are TRBV6-1 and TRBJ1-2; a possible D gene is TRBD1 (5 bases). From germline, CDR1 is MNHNS and CDR2 SASEGT. The CDR3 has 14 amino acids. The V and J ends lost 6 bases and 6 bases respectively, with 17 bases between them.

V gene TRBV5-5 combines with J gene TRBJ2-7; 8 nucleotides line up with TRBD1. The ends lost 1 base at V and 2 bases at J; junction bases unmatched: 8. Germline V lookup: CDR1 SGHKS, CDR2 YYEKEE (reference sequence). This CDR3 has 16 residues. CDR3 nucleotides: TGTGCCAGCAGCTTGATCCTAGGACAGGGAACCTACGAGCAGTACTTC. Amino acid sequence: CASSLILGQGTYEQYF.